Sequencing of this T cell receptor beta chain was carried out in a study of blood T cell repertoires in COVID-19. Overall study: Samples representing acute and convalescent COVID-19 were sourced from the United States, Italy and Spain.

The CDR3 is 15 residues long. V shed 4 bases, J shed 5 bases, and the junction held 3 bases outside the gene matches. CDR1 LNHDA and CDR2 SQIVND come from the germline V gene (reference sequence). As handled by the study authors: Researchers report that nucleated cell counts were estimated from reference gene primer amplification. Data came from immunoSEQ multiplex PCR; TCRdb stores just in-frame clones and leaves some out. D and trimming come from the DNA, and the V and J calls and clone size come from that table. The table lists fewer than 300,000 clones, over 70% of them singletons. The V call is TRBV19, the J call TRBJ1-6; 9 bases align to TRBD1. Sequenced: peripheral blood. This receptor was obtained from a human donor in a cohort sampled during active COVID-19. CDR3 in amino acids: CASSTGDRDNSPLHF. The CDR3 nucleotides are TGTGCCAGTAGTACCGGGGACAGGGATAATTCACCCCTCCACTTT.